A single TCR beta chain is shown here with its context. Authors' processing steps: Amplification with reference gene primers provided the estimates of nucleated cell counts. Sequencing used immunoSEQ multiplex PCR; TCRdb keeps in-frame clones, though not all of them. The DNA gave D and trimming, while V, J and clone size come from that table. The table shows roughly 190,000 clones, with about four fifths occurring only once. The sample is drawn from a study of blood T cell repertoires in COVID-19. Study-wide context: Specimens from acute and convalescent COVID-19 originated in the United States, Italy and Spain. PBMCs, B-cell-depleted T cells, or T cells were the source of the cDNA or gDNA that made up the material.

The Seattle patients joined while their infection was active and were tracked longitudinally afterward. The CDR3 consists of 15 residues. The V segment lost 2 bases and the J segment 5 bases; nucleotides outside the gene matches: 9. CDR1 is MDHEN, CDR2 SYDVKM, per germline. Sequenced material: peripheral blood. The chain carries TRBV28 and TRBJ2-7, with 7 bases identical to TRBD2. This TCR came from a middle-aged woman with COVID-19, enrolled during active disease. The CDR3: CASSLIGGAGNEQYF. CDR3 nucleotides: TGTGCCAGCAGTTTAATCGGGGGAGCGGGGAACGAGCAGTACTTC.